The clone carrying this T cell receptor (beta chain) came up a few times. What it binds is unknown. Some clones are missing from TCRdb's copy, which holds only in-frame ones; the method was immunoSEQ multiplex PCR. Seen here are tens of thousands of clones, around 87% observed once, and the top ten hold over 0.45%. This sample stems from a study of CD4 T cell repertoires in COVID-19. Sequencing was done directly on freshly isolated, uncultured memory T cells. V was cut by 3 bases and J by 3 bases, with 15 bases left in between. Germline-derived CDR1 and CDR2 are GTSNPN and SVGIG (reference sequence). The CDR3 sequence is 15 residues long. Findings and caveats of the study: Suggested intraclonal diversification: top SARS-CoV-2-reactive clonotypes appeared in two or three memory subsets.

The sequence was collected from a human donor who had COVID-19. Specimen: central memory CD4+ T cells from blood, collected before the COVID-19 pandemic. This sequence joins TRBV30 and TRBJ1-3, with a possible D match to TRBD1 (5 bases). The CDR3, as DNA: TGTGCCTGGAGGGACGGATCCGGGGGTGGAAACACCATATATTTT. This translates into CAWRDGSGGGNTIYF.